This passage covers 22 T cell receptor beta chains from one sample sequenced in a study of shared clonotypes between healthy human individuals. Only in-frame clones appear in the TCRdb table, and some are missing; sequencing was by immunoSEQ multiplex PCR. The sample carries about 2.1 million clones, about 93% recorded once. Positive CCR7 selection of CD45RO-negative cells yielded the naive CD8 cells, and terminally differentiated effector memory CD45RA+ cells were excluded. The sequencing sample was made of naive CD8+ T cells from PBMCs. The source is a man between 18 and 29 years old in good health. Some clones in this sample may be carry-over from other donors' samples.

The J gene is TRBJ2-7, the V gene TRBV6-5; D possibly corresponds to TRBD1 (5 bases). Trimming removed 0 bases at V and 0 bases at J, with 12 bases between. The CDR3 consists of 16 residues. Germline V lookup: CDR1 MNHEY, CDR2 SVGAGI. CDR3 sequence: CASSYSLGPSSYEQYF. The CDR3 nucleotides read TGTGCCAGCAGTTACTCGTTGGGGCCTTCCTCCTACGAGCAGTACTTC.

The chain joins TRBV7-9 to TRBJ2-7; D ambiguous. Germline-derived CDR1 and CDR2 are SEHNR and FQNEAQ (reference sequence). V lost 2 bases to trimming and J lost 3 bases, with 17 bases between them. The CDR3 has 16 amino acids. CDR3 protein: CASSLTVGSLNYEQYF. The CDR3 DNA is TGTGCCAGCAGCTTAACGGTGGGCAGTCTTAACTACGAGCAGTACTTC.

V is TRBV7-8 and J is TRBJ2-7; 8 bases are a match to TRBD1. CDR3 size: 14 residues. Trimming at V came to 6 bases and at J to 4 bases, leaving 8 bases not matched to a gene. Germline V gene lookup returns CDR1 SGHVS and CDR2 FQNEAQ. The CDR3: CASRAGTGLYEQYF. CDR3 in DNA: TGTGCCAGCAGGGCCGGGACAGGTCTTTACGAGCAGTACTTC. The full variable domain, with the rest looked up from reference TRBV7-8 and TRBJ2-7, is GAGVSQSPRYKVAKRGQDVALRCDPISGHVSLFWYQQALGQGPEFLTYFQNEAQLDKSGLPSDRFFAERPEGSVSTLKIQRTQQEDSAVYLCASRAGTGLYEQYFGPGTRLTVT.

This chain connects TRBV20-1 to TRBJ2-5; TRBD2 matches 8 bases. V lost 5 bases, J lost 7 bases, and 3 bases stayed unmatched. Germline CDR1 DFQATT, CDR2 SNEGSKA (reference sequence). CDR3 length: 11 amino acids. The CDR3 nucleotides are TGCAGTGCTCCGGCGGGGGGGACCCAGTACTTC. It encodes CSAPAGGTQYF.

V usage is TRBV29-1 and J usage is TRBJ2-5; D remains ambiguous. Germline assignment: CDR1 SQVTM and CDR2 ANQGSEA. V was clipped by 5 bases and J by 11 bases, with 18 bases between them. CDR3 length: 12 residues. Written as DNA, the CDR3 is TGCAGCGTTCTAAGTATCGACTTAGAGCAGTACTTC. It codes for CSVLSIDLEQYF.

This chain links TRBV29-1 with TRBJ2-7; 8 bases are shared with TRBD2. Trimming removed 7 bases from V and 5 bases from J; junction bases left unmatched: 7. Germline lookup yields CDR1 SQVTM and CDR2 ANQGSEA. The CDR3 is made up of 12 amino acids. The CDR3 nucleotides read TGCAGCGGACAGACGGGGGGGAACGAGCAGTACTTC. Translating it yields CSGQTGGNEQYF.

V usage is TRBV10-2 and J usage is TRBJ2-2, with TRBD2 matching 9 bases. Germline assignment: CDR1 WSHSY and CDR2 SAAADI. The CDR3 runs 15 residues. With V trimmed by 5 bases and J by 7 bases, 8 bases remained unmatched. This chain's CDR3 is CASSLLAGPVGELFF. Here the CDR3 DNA reads TGCGCCAGCAGTTTACTAGCGGGCCCTGTCGGGGAGCTGTTTTTT.

V gene TRBV30 combines with J gene TRBJ2-1, with D perhaps TRBD1 (6 bases). V dropped 3 bases and J dropped 8 bases, with 17 bases sitting between them. Per germline, CDR1 GTSNPN and CDR2 SVGIG (reference sequence). This CDR3 has 14 amino acids. The CDR3 loop is CAWSEGVGRDEQFF. CDR3 coding DNA: TGTGCCTGGAGCGAGGGGGTTGGCCGGGATGAGCAGTTCTTC.

The chain recombines TRBV5-1 with TRBJ2-7; 7 positions agree with TRBD1. With 2 bases clipped from V and 1 base from J, the junction kept 3 bases outside the gene matches. CDR1 and CDR2 (germline): SGHRS, YFSETQ. The CDR3 is made up of 14 amino acids. The CDR3 sequence: CASSFSGQSYEQYF. The CDR3 DNA follows: TGCGCCAGCAGCTTCTCGGGACAGTCCTACGAGCAGTACTTC.

Of note for this clone: Other nucleotide sequences from this sample produce the same CDR3. The chain is built from TRBV7-9 and TRBJ1-1; 9 bases agree with TRBD1. The germline CDR1 and CDR2 sequences are SEHNR and FQNEAQ (reference sequence). The V and J ends lost 5 bases and 1 base, in that order; junction bases with no gene match: 5. The length of the CDR3 is 15 residues. Written as DNA, the CDR3 is TGTGCCAGCAGCGCGAGGGACAGGGAGAACACTGAAGCTTTCTTT. This codes for CASSARDRENTEAFF.

The chain links TRBV28 to TRBJ1-1; possible D gene TRBD1, 5 bases. The CDR3 consists of 14 residues. Germline V lookup: CDR1 MDHEN, CDR2 SYDVKM. Trimming took off 5 bases at V and 4 bases at J, with 14 bases between the two ends. CDR3 coding DNA: TGTGCCAGCAGTACTCCAGGGTTGGGCACTGAAGCTTTCTTT. Residues: CASSTPGLGTEAFF.

Remarks on this clone: This specimen includes other DNA sequences encoding the same CDR3. The J gene is TRBJ2-5, the V gene TRBV7-3, with D unclear. The CDR3 has 13 residues. Looked up from germline, CDR1 is SGHTA and CDR2 is FQGTGA. Trimming removed 4 bases at V and 0 bases at J, with 6 bases between. CDR3 protein: CASSSDNQETQYF. DNA for the CDR3: TGTGCCAGCAGCTCCGACAACCAAGAGACCCAGTACTTC.

Comments on this clone: Other DNA sequences in this sample translate to the same CDR3. This rearrangement joins TRBV11-2 to TRBJ2-7; D is uncertain. The CDR3 contains 13 residues. The V end lost 0 bases, the J end lost 1 base, and 4 bases lay between the germline ends. Germline lookup yields CDR1 SGHAT and CDR2 FQNNGV. CDR3 protein: CASSLERSYEQYF. CDR3 DNA sequence: TGTGCCAGCAGCTTAGAGCGGTCCTACGAGCAGTACTTC.

In its sample, this clone was seen a few times. The rearrangement uses TRBV6-1 and TRBJ1-3, with a possible D match to TRBD1 (5 bases). Germline lookup yields CDR1 MNHNS and CDR2 SASEGT. CDR3 length equals 15 residues. The germline V and J ends were trimmed by 0 bases and 4 bases, with 10 bases remaining between them. The DNA for the CDR3 is TGTGCCAGCAGTGAAGCCGAGGGGCACGGAAACACCATATATTTT. Translated, it gives CASSEAEGHGNTIYF.

The chain couples TRBV29-1 to TRBJ2-5; D unclear. Trimming cost V 1 base and J 5 bases, with 23 bases left between them. Germline CDR1 is SQVTM and CDR2 is ANQGSEA. CDR3 length equals 17 residues. The CDR3 nucleotides read TGCAGCGTTGAAGGGGTGGAAGGTAGAACCTCGTGGGAGACCCAGTACTTC. Its translation is CSVEGVEGRTSWETQYF.

The J gene is TRBJ2-1, the V gene TRBV27, with 11 bases identical to TRBD2. Germline loops: CDR1 MNHEY, CDR2 SMNVEV (reference sequence). This CDR3 is 16 amino acids long. V was pared by 3 bases and J by 5 bases, with 6 bases of the junction left unmatched. The chain's CDR3 is CASSFLLAGGHNEQFF. CDR3 in DNA: TGTGCCAGCAGTTTTCTTCTAGCGGGAGGTCACAATGAGCAGTTCTTC.

This chain joins TRBV27 and TRBJ2-7, with D possibly TRBD2 on 6 matching bases. V was shortened by 6 bases and J by 0 bases, with 12 bases between the two germline ends. Germline assignment: CDR1 MNHEY and CDR2 SMNVEV (reference sequence). The CDR3 totals 14 residues. The CDR3 region has the DNA TGTGCCAGCAGGGGGAGGAGGGCCTCCTACGAGCAGTACTTC. Its protein product is CASRGRRASYEQYF.

This chain links TRBV7-9 with TRBJ1-4; D perhaps matches TRBD1 (5 bases). Germline CDR1 reads SEHNR; CDR2 reads FQNEAQ (reference sequence). The CDR3 is 14 amino acids. The V end was cut by 5 bases, the J end by 5 bases, with 12 bases between. The chain's CDR3 is CASSPWGRNEKLFF. The CDR3 coding sequence is TGTGCCAGCAGCCCCTGGGGGAGGAATGAAAAACTGTTTTTT.

The chain uses TRBV28 and TRBJ2-7, with TRBD1 matching 11 bases. J gave up 1 base and V 5 bases, and 19 bases lay outside the gene matches. The CDR3 loop spans 20 amino acids. The germline CDR1 and CDR2 sequences are MDHEN and SYDVKM. CDR3 loop: CASSPPSRGGQGVRSYEQYF. CDR3 in DNA: TGTGCCAGCAGTCCCCCTTCGAGGGGGGGACAGGGGGTAAGGTCCTACGAGCAGTACTTC. Together with reference TRBV28 and TRBJ2-7, the CDR3 gives the full variable domain: DVKVTQSSRYLVKRTGEKVFLECVQDMDHENMFWYRQDPGLGLRLIYFSYDVKMKEKGDIPEGYSVSREKKERFSLILESASTNQTSMYLCASSPPSRGGQGVRSYEQYFGPGTRLTVT.

The CDR3 loop is CASRGGGSSDTQYF. In nucleotides, the CDR3 is TGCGCCAGCCGGGGAGGCGGGAGTTCAGATACGCAGTATTTT. V usage is TRBV10-2 and J usage is TRBJ2-3; 7 bases are shared with TRBD2. Germline trimming cut 8 bases from V and 4 bases from J; bases unmatched to any gene: 9. Germline V lookup: CDR1 WSHSY, CDR2 SAAADI. There are 14 residues in the CDR3.

The rearrangement links TRBV27 to TRBJ2-7; D perhaps matches TRBD1 (6 bases). Germline-derived CDR1 and CDR2 are MNHEY and SMNVEV (reference sequence). The V end lost 4 bases, the J end lost 4 bases, and 11 bases lay between the germline ends. The CDR3 extends over 13 amino acids. This CDR3 is CASSSITGYEQYF. CDR3 bases: TGTGCCAGCAGTTCAATAACAGGGTACGAGCAGTACTTC.

CDR3 DNA: TGCAGCGTTGAAATCAGGGGCATAGCTAACTATGGCTACACCTTC. Amino acid sequence: CSVEIRGIANYGYTF. This chain connects TRBV29-1 to TRBJ1-2, with D tentatively TRBD1 (6 bases). Germline V gives CDR1 SQVTM, CDR2 ANQGSEA. The CDR3 is 15 amino acids. V gave up 2 bases and J gave up 0 bases, with 13 bases separating them.